Shown below are 11 T cell receptor beta chains from a single sample sequenced in a study of T cells in Graves' hyperthyroidism and ophthalmopathy (dated by TCRdb to the late 2010s). The library was produced with multiplex PCR. This sample was sequenced with an Illumina HiSeq 2000. The TCR beta CDR3 regions were amplified from the RNA transcripts. The TCR CDR3 was subjected to a first round of RT-PCR using the HTBI primer set and the Qiagen OneStep RT-PCR kit. Using fastp at Q25 and MiXCR, TCRdb reprocessed the public reads and kept productive beta chains. Rows with a matching CDR3 protein are joined into one entry that keeps the most common DNA and genes. In this sample the table shows hundreds of thousands of distinct CDR3 sequences, about 38% of which occur a single time. 8% to 9% of the sample comes from the top ten. Sequencing was performed on blood. The source is a man between 18 and 29 years old with Graves' hyperthyroidism.

This clonotype came up many times. The chain employs TRBV25-1 and TRBJ2-7; TRBD2 agrees at 9 bases. The CDR3 is 16 amino acids. Trimming took 1 base from V and 6 from J; bases not matched to a gene: 10. The V gene's germline CDR1 is MGHDK and CDR2 SYGVNS. The CDR3 here is CASSESLAGPLGEQYF. The CDR3 DNA reads as TGTGCCAGCAGTGAATCCCTAGCGGGGCCTCTTGGCGAGCAGTACTTC.

This clonotype was detected a few times. The gene calls are TRBV7-2 and TRBJ2-3; D tentatively fits TRBD1 or TRBD2 (6 bases each). CDR1 and CDR2 (germline): SGHTA, FQGNSA. This CDR3 is 12 amino acids long. V was clipped by 4 bases and J by 9 bases, with 11 bases between them. As DNA, the CDR3 is TGTGCCAGCAGCTCGCGAGGGGGGACGCAGTATTTT. This codes for CASSSRGGTQYF.

This clonotype came up many times. The chain employs TRBV9 and TRBJ1-3, with TRBD1 matching 7 bases. In germline, CDR1 is SGDLS, CDR2 YYNGEE. V shed 3 bases, J shed 0 bases, and the junction held 9 bases outside the gene matches. This CDR3 comprises 17 residues. As DNA, the CDR3 is TGTGCCAGCAGCGCGAGACAGGGCCTAAGCTCTGGAAACACCATATATTTT. Translated: CASSARQGLSSGNTIYF.

The chain has TRBV6-5 and TRBJ2-7, with D maybe TRBD2 (7 bases). CDR1 is MNHEY and CDR2 is SVGAGI in the germline V gene. Trimming pared 7 bases from V and 6 bases from J, leaving 22 bases between. The CDR3 is made up of 15 amino acids. The CDR3 here is CASTLGGGGIGEQYF. The CDR3 region has the DNA TGTGCCAGCACCCTCGGGGGCGGGGGAATCGGCGAGCAGTACTTC.

Comments on this clonotype: This may be a read error, as it is one base from a much larger clone. The CDR3 carries no conserved terminal phenylalanine or tryptophan, so it likely arises from a read error. The J gene is TRBJ2-5, the V gene TRBV14; no definite D call. Looked up from germline, CDR1 is SGHDN and CDR2 is FVKESK. CDR3 length: 15 residues. V was shortened by 2 bases and J by 5 bases, with 15 bases between the two germline ends. The CDR3 spells CASSQLIGVGETQYL. The DNA for the CDR3 is TGTGCCAGCAGCCAACTGATTGGCGTTGGGGAGACCCAGTACCTC.

This clonotype came up a few times. The rearrangement links TRBV7-2 to TRBJ2-7; no clear D. Trimming pared 5 bases from V and 5 bases from J, leaving 13 bases between. In germline, CDR1 is SGHTA, CDR2 FQGNSA. The CDR3 is 13 amino acids. Here the CDR3 reads CASSDDLRDEQYF. CDR3 DNA sequence: TGTGCCAGCAGCGACGACCTTAGAGACGAGCAGTACTTC. Filled out from reference TRBV7-2 and TRBJ2-7, the complete variable domain reads GAGVSQSPSNKVTEKGKDVELRCDPISGHTALYWYRQSLGQGLEFLIYFQGNSAPDKSGLPSDRFSAERTGGSVSTLTIQRTQQEDSAVYLCASSDDLRDEQYFGPGTRLTVT.

This clonotype was counted many times. The chain combines TRBV15 with TRBJ1-1; 8 bases map to TRBD1. Germline V gene lookup returns CDR1 LNHNV and CDR2 YYDKDF (reference sequence). This CDR3 spans 13 amino acids. The V gene end was trimmed by 8 bases and the J gene end by 5 bases; junction bases not matched to a gene: 7. The CDR3 spells CATRETGVTEAFF. CDR3 sequence (DNA): TGTGCCACCCGGGAGACAGGGGTGACTGAAGCTTTCTTT.

The rearrangement uses TRBV10-2 and TRBJ1-2; the D is unclear. The ends were cut back, 0 bases at V and 4 bases at J, with 9 bases in the middle. The length of the CDR3 is 14 residues. CDR1 is WSHSY, CDR2 SAAADI, per germline. This CDR3 is CASSESGWGYGYTF. Here the CDR3 DNA reads TGCGCCAGCAGTGAGTCAGGCTGGGGCTATGGCTACACCTTC.

The rearrangement joins TRBV6-5 to TRBJ1-5; D is possibly TRBD1 (6 bases). The length of the CDR3 is 19 residues. The germline V and J ends were trimmed by 2 bases and 1 base, with 21 bases remaining between them. Germline V gene data show CDR1 as MNHEY and CDR2 as SVGAGI. CDR3: CASSYDQGKGEGSNQPQHF. In nucleotides, the CDR3 is TGTGCCAGCAGTTACGACCAGGGAAAGGGGGAGGGGAGCAATCAGCCCCAGCATTTT.

This clonotype was seen many times. The CDR3: CASSEGVGDDEQYF. The CDR3 nucleotides are TGTGCCAGCAGTGAGGGGGTAGGGGATGACGAGCAGTACTTC. V gene TRBV25-1 combines with J gene TRBJ2-7; D tentatively fits TRBD1 or TRBD2 (5 bases each). Germline CDR1 and CDR2: MGHDK and SYGVNS. Between the trimmed V and J ends, which lost 3 bases and 5 bases, there was a span of 14 bases. The CDR3 loop spans 14 amino acids.

This chain joins TRBV5-1 and TRBJ1-1; perhaps TRBD1 as D (5 bases). The CDR3 contains 15 residues. Germline V lookup: CDR1 SGHRS, CDR2 YFSETQ. Trimming took off 0 bases at V and 4 bases at J, with 13 bases between the two ends. The CDR3 region has the DNA TGCGCCAGCAGCTTGGGGGTGGGGGGGTTCACTGAAGCTTTCTTT. Translating gives CASSLGVGGFTEAFF. Full variable domain (remainder filled in from reference TRBV5-1 and TRBJ1-1): KAGVTQTPRYLIKTRGQQVTLSCSPISGHRSVSWYQQTPGQGLQFLFEYFSETQRNKGNFPGRFSGRQFSNSRSEMNVSTLELGDSALYLCASSLGVGGFTEAFFGQGTRLTVV.